These T cell receptor beta chains were read from a single sample in a study of blood T cell repertoires in COVID-19. Clones were sequenced by immunoSEQ multiplex PCR, and TCRdb holds only the in-frame ones, with some missing. The data hold roughly 230,000 clones, with nearly 90% observed a single time. Sequences were obtained from peripheral blood. Receptors were obtained from a human donor in a cohort sampled during active COVID-19. Each CDR3 is given with its conserved first and last residue. D genes are given only for firm matches. A clone size is listed for some rows: how often the clone was seen (once, few, many), or a class if it is expanded.

d_call j_call v_call clone_size cdr3_nt cdr3_aa
- TRBJ1-1 TRBV7-2 - TGTGCCCACGGGGGTTTGAACACTGAAGCTTTCTTT CAHGGLNTEAFF
- TRBJ2-7 TRBV7-8 - TGTGCCAGCAGCCTGGAGTGGGGCAGGGTTTTTAACTTC CASSLEWGRVFNF
TRBD1 TRBJ1-3 TRBV7-6 once TGTGCCAGCAGCTTAGTTTCGCCAGGGGGAAGTCGTGGAAACACCATATATTTT CASSLVSPGGSRGNTIYF
TRBD1 TRBJ1-1 TRBV2 - TGTGCCAGTGAGTCCGGGACAGGGGGAAGGACTGAAGCTTTCTTT CASESGTGGRTEAFF
TRBD1 TRBJ2-1 TRBV5-6 once TGTGCCAGCAGGCGAACAGGGGCGACAAACCAGTTCTTC CASRRTGATNQFF
- TRBJ1-2 TRBV28 - TGTGCCAGCAGCATACCCAGTGGTGGCTACACCTTC CASSIPSGGYTF
- TRBJ1-4 TRBV28 - TGTGCCAGCAGTGGGGAGGGGCAGGGTCTAAAGGAAAAACTGTTTTTT CASSGEGQGLKEKLFF
- TRBJ2-4 TRBV11-2 - TGTGCCAGCAGCTTAGCGGGAGCATTGAACATTCAGTACTTC CASSLAGALNIQYF
- TRBJ2-7 TRBV5-4 - TGTGCCAGCAGCTCAATGGACACCGCCTACGAGCAGTACTTC CASSSMDTAYEQYF
- TRBJ1-1 TRBV6-2/TRBV6-3 - TGTGCCAGCAGCCAGAGGACAGTAGAGTACACTGAAGCTTTCTTT CASSQRTVEYTEAFF
TRBD2 TRBJ2-5 TRBV30 - TGTGCCTGGAATCAAGGAAGAGCGGGAGGGGAGACCCAGTACTTC CAWNQGRAGGETQYF
TRBD1 TRBJ1-3 TRBV6-6 - TGTGCCAGCAGTTCCCTCTCCGGGACAGGGGGAAACACCATATATTTT CASSSLSGTGGNTIYF
- TRBJ1-2 TRBV18 - TGTGCCAGCTCTCCAGGGGAGAACTATGGCTACACCTTC CASSPGENYGYTF
TRBD2 TRBJ2-7 TRBV19 - TGTGCCAGTAGTATTCAGGGACTAGCGCCTTACGAGCAGTACTTC CASSIQGLAPYEQYF
- TRBJ1-5 TRBV19 - TGTGCCAGTAGTAACACGCTGGCCGTCTTGCAGCCCCAGCATTTT CASSNTLAVLQPQHF
- TRBJ1-5 TRBV21-1 - TGTGCCAGCAGCGAATGGGGGGACCGGGAGGAGGGTAGCAATCAGCCCCAGCATTTT CASSEWGDREEGSNQPQHF
- TRBJ2-3 TRBV5-1 - TGCGCCAGCTCAGGGTTTGGCACAGATACGCAGTATTTT CASSGFGTDTQYF
TRBD1 TRBJ1-3 TRBV4-2 - TGTGCCAGCAGCCAAGATCCCTCCGGGACAGGGTACGGAAACACCATATATTTT CASSQDPSGTGYGNTIYF
- TRBJ1-4 TRBV4-3 - TGCGCCAGCAGCCAAGATTGGGGGAGCGGGGACCTTAATGAAAAACTGTTTTTT CASSQDWGSGDLNEKLFF
- TRBJ1-6 TRBV5-1 - TGCGCCAGCAGTCCTCAATTTGGGAGCTCCTATAATTCACCCCTCCACTTT CASSPQFGSSYNSPLHF
TRBD2 TRBJ2-7 TRBV27 - TGTGCCAGCAGATTGGGTAGCGGGGGGCGGCAGTACTTC CASRLGSGGRQYF